One and the same sample provided the 17 T cell receptor beta chains below, sequenced in a study of blood T cell repertoires in COVID-19 (dated by TCRdb to 2019 to 2021). Library preparation employed the immunoSEQ multiplex PCR assay. Drawn from immuneACCESS, this table holds only the in-frame rearrangements with V and J called that TCRdb kept. Clones are partly lost; checked studies trace under half to an unresolved V gene and leave the rest unexplained. The sample records roughly 250,000 clones, around 87% of which are singletons. The ten largest clones capture about 1.6% of the sample. The material sequenced was PBMCs or T cells enriched from blood (not recorded which). The source is a woman aged 50 to 65 who had recovered from COVID-19.

V is TRBV9 and J is TRBJ2-2, with TRBD2 as a possible D gene (5 bases). The CDR3 is 15 residues long. V was trimmed by 4 bases and J by 6 bases, leaving 16 bases between them. Per the germline V gene, CDR1 is SGDLS and CDR2 is YYNGEE. Here the CDR3 reads CASSPGDSGAGELFF. The CDR3 nucleotides read TGTGCCAGCAGCCCCGGGGATTCCGGGGCCGGGGAGCTGTTTTTT.

The chain couples TRBV19 to TRBJ1-6, with 10 bases fitting TRBD1. This CDR3 is built from 14 residues. The germline gives CDR1 LNHDA, CDR2 SQIVND (reference sequence). V dropped 6 bases and J dropped 11; count of bases not matched to a gene: 7. The CDR3 coding sequence is TGTGCCAGTAGCTCCAAGACAGGGGGCCCACCCCTCCACTTT. Protein sequence: CASSSKTGGPPLHF.

The chain has TRBV18 and TRBJ1-2; TRBD1 is a possible D gene (6 bases). Germline V gene lookup returns CDR1 KGHSH and CDR2 LQKENI. This CDR3 region has 15 residues. V was shortened by 4 bases and J by 10 bases, with 22 bases between the two germline ends. CDR3 residues: CASSLMGDIKGAYTF. The CDR3 DNA is TGTGCCAGCTCACTCATGGGGGACATAAAAGGAGCCTACACCTTC.

The DNA of the CDR3 is TGTGCCAGCAGTTCAGGGAGGGTCGCCGTTAAAAAAAACATTCAGTACTTC. This sequence encodes CASSSGRVAVKKNIQYF. V is TRBV28 and J is TRBJ2-4; 7 nucleotides agree with TRBD2. The germline V gene has CDR1 MDHEN and CDR2 SYDVKM. The CDR3 sequence is 17 residues long. V trimming: 4 bases; J trimming: 4 bases; junction bases outside the gene matches: 13.

As to this clone: One end of the junction fails to match germline, which may point to a read error. The CDR3 coding sequence is TGCGCCAGCAACTTGATTAGCGGGAGTCCGCATGAGCAGTTCTTC. Translated: CASNLISGSPHEQFF. The V and J genes are TRBV5-1 and TRBJ2-1, with 9 bases aligning to TRBD2. Per the germline V gene, CDR1 is SGHRS and CDR2 is YFSETQ. This CDR3 has 15 residues.

This clone appeared a few times. The chain uses TRBV6-6 and TRBJ1-1; 10 nucleotides align to TRBD1. Germline trimming cut 5 bases from V and 1 base from J; bases unmatched to any gene: 7. The germline V gene has CDR1 MNHNY and CDR2 SVGAGI (reference sequence). The CDR3 loop spans 16 amino acids. For the CDR3, the DNA is TGTGCCAGCAGTACGCCGGGACAGGGGTCGAACACTGAAGCTTTCTTT. Encoded protein: CASSTPGQGSNTEAFF.

The chain combines TRBV10-3 with TRBJ2-3; the match to TRBD1 covers 10 bases. The V segment lost 3 bases and the J segment 6 bases; nucleotides outside the gene matches: 9. The CDR3 length is 16 residues. Germline CDR1 reads ENHRY; CDR2 reads SYGVKD. The CDR3 nucleotides read TGTGCCATCAGTGATGCGGGACAGGGGAAAGCGGATACGCAGTATTTT. Translating it yields CAISDAGQGKADTQYF.

The chain has TRBV15 and TRBJ2-1; 11 bases match TRBD2. The CDR3 sequence is 15 residues long. Germline CDR1 is LNHNV and CDR2 is YYDKDF (reference sequence). Trimming at V came to 9 bases and at J to 4 bases, leaving 8 bases not matched to a gene. The CDR3 coding sequence is TGTGCCACGAGACCGGGACTAGCGGTTTACAATGAGCAGTTCTTC. This encodes CATRPGLAVYNEQFF.

This chain uses TRBV5-1 with TRBJ1-1; TRBD1 might be the D (6 bases). The CDR3 sequence is 15 residues long. V dropped 0 bases and J dropped 3 bases, with 12 bases sitting between them. CDR1 and CDR2 from the germline V gene are SGHRS and YFSETQ. The CDR3 spells CASSLEAGAHTEAFF. The CDR3 nucleotides are TGCGCCAGCAGCTTGGAGGCAGGGGCGCACACTGAAGCTTTCTTT.

The chain links TRBV2 to TRBJ2-5; 12 bases fit TRBD2. The CDR3 extends over 14 amino acids. V lost 6 bases and J lost 4; bases outside the gene matches: 3. Germline loops: CDR1 SNHLY, CDR2 FYNNEI. CDR3 protein: CASRRLAGVETQYF. In nucleotides, the CDR3 is TGTGCCAGCAGACGACTAGCGGGAGTAGAGACCCAGTACTTC.

The table lists this clone with a few counts. V usage is TRBV4-2 and J usage is TRBJ2-1; D not certain. This CDR3 comprises 17 residues. Germline V gene sequence: CDR1 LGHNA, CDR2 YNFKEQ. V lost 4 bases and J 0 bases, leaving 16 bases between the germline ends. The CDR3 region is CASSRNYGGSSYNEQFF. The DNA for the CDR3 is TGTGCCAGCAGCCGAAACTATGGCGGTAGCTCCTACAATGAGCAGTTCTTC.

This clone showed up just once. This chain connects TRBV2 to TRBJ2-5; D remains unclear. V lost 7 bases and J 1 base, leaving 13 bases between the germline ends. This CDR3 region has 14 residues. CDR1 is SNHLY, CDR2 FYNNEI, per germline. CDR3 sequence (DNA): TGTGCCAGCAACCAAAACCGCGCCCAAGAGACCCAGTACTTC. It translates to CASNQNRAQETQYF.

The rearrangement uses TRBV28 and TRBJ2-3; maybe TRBD2 (6 bases). Trimming cost V 3 bases and J 4 bases, with 17 bases left between them. CDR3 length: 16 amino acids. Germline CDR1 MDHEN, CDR2 SYDVKM. The CDR3 region has the DNA TGTGCCAGCAGTTTGGCTGGCGGGAATTTGGCAGATACGCAGTATTTT. Translated: CASSLAGGNLADTQYF.

There are a few counts of this clone. This sample also contains other DNA sequences that code for the same CDR3. The chain carries TRBV13 and TRBJ1-3, with D unresolved. The CDR3 covers 14 residues. V was trimmed by 1 base and J by 3 bases, leaving 7 bases between them. Germline values: CDR1 PRHDT, CDR2 FYEKMQ (reference sequence). The CDR3 here is CASSLEGSGNTIYF. The CDR3 bases are TGTGCCAGCAGCTTAGAAGGGAGTGGAAACACCATATATTTT.

The chain carries TRBV10-3 and TRBJ1-1; maybe TRBD1 (5 bases). The CDR3 contains 14 residues. CDR1 is ENHRY, CDR2 SYGVKD, per germline. Deletions cut 0 bases from V and 1 base from J, with 6 bases between. The CDR3 here is CAISESQGNTEAFF. The DNA of the CDR3 is TGTGCCATCAGTGAGTCTCAGGGGAACACTGAAGCTTTCTTT.

This chain links TRBV6-5 with TRBJ2-7; 11 nucleotides agree with TRBD2. Trimming removed 7 bases from V and 7 bases from J; junction bases left unmatched: 9. CDR1 MNHEY and CDR2 SVGAGI come from the germline V gene. The CDR3 contains 14 residues. CDR3: CASTRLAGGREQYF. The CDR3 DNA is TGTGCCAGCACCAGATTAGCGGGAGGGCGGGAGCAGTACTTC.

This clone has just a few counts. The rearrangement links TRBV28 to TRBJ1-1, with D unclear. Per germline, CDR1 MDHEN and CDR2 SYDVKM. The CDR3 totals 11 residues. V was shortened by 6 bases and J by 7 bases, with 9 bases between the two germline ends. The CDR3 region has the DNA TGTGCCAGCAGCCCTAGAGGTGAAGCTTTCTTT. Protein product: CASSPRGEAFF. Full variable domain (missing parts from reference TRBV28 and TRBJ1-1): DVKVTQSSRYLVKRTGEKVFLECVQDMDHENMFWYRQDPGLGLRLIYFSYDVKMKEKGDIPEGYSVSREKKERFSLILESASTNQTSMYLCASSPRGEAFFGQGTRLTVV.